Listed here is a single T cell receptor (beta chain). Data came from immunoSEQ multiplex PCR; TCRdb stores just in-frame clones and leaves some out. Among 150,000 to 200,000 clones, roughly 84% were seen once, and the ten largest hold less than 3.5%. The data derive from a study of blood T cell repertoires in COVID-19. Study information: Sources were T cells, B-cell-depleted T cells, or PBMCs; the material itself was cDNA or gDNA.

This CDR3 is built from 15 residues. Per germline, CDR1 PRHDT and CDR2 FYEKMQ (reference sequence). Losses at the gene ends were 2 bases for V and 5 bases for J; bases not matched to a gene: 7. The source material was peripheral blood. The TCR sequence derives from an older woman with acute or convalescent COVID-19. The J gene is TRBJ2-7, the V gene TRBV13; 9 bases line up with TRBD1. CDR3 DNA: TGTGCCAGCAGCTTAAACCGGGACAGGGTTAACGAGCAGTACTTC. This gives the protein CASSLNRDRVNEQYF. The full variable domain, completed using reference TRBV13 and TRBJ2-7, is AAGVIQSPRHLIKEKRETATLKCYPIPRHDTVYWYQQGPGQDPQFLISFYEKMQSDKGSIPDRFSAQQFSDYHSELNMSSLELGDSALYFCASSLNRDRVNEQYFGPGTRLTVT.